The 25 T cell receptor beta chains given below trace back to one sample, sequenced in a study of T cells in women clearing cervical HPV infection. TCRdb keeps only in-frame clones here, not all; method: immunoSEQ multiplex PCR. The sample holds over 10,000 clones. The specimen sequenced was blood buffy coat. These receptors originate from a woman aged 18 to 75 with a cervical HPV16 infection that either progressed to CIN3+ or cleared (not recorded which).

As for this clone: The DNA ends 3 residues before the CDR3 does, and the rest of the CDR3 is filled in from the germline J gene. The V gene is TRBV20-1, the J gene TRBJ1-1; D possibly corresponds to TRBD1 (5 bases). Trimming cost V 4 bases and J 5 bases, with 17 bases left between them. Per germline, CDR1 DFQATT and CDR2 SNEGSKA (reference sequence). The CDR3 is 14 amino acids. The CDR3 DNA, read in part, is TGCAGTGCTACTCAGGGTCCCGGGAGGACTGAA. Amino acid sequence: CSATQGPGRTE. The CDR3 as a whole reads CSATQGPGRTEAFF.

Notes on this clone: Sequencing ends 3 residues short of the CDR3 end; the germline J gene provides the rest. This chain uses TRBV29-1 with TRBJ1-2, with D maybe TRBD1 (5 bases). This CDR3 region has 10 residues. In germline, CDR1 is SQVTM, CDR2 ANQGSEA. This CDR3 is CSVEGGGYTF. The CDR3 bases that were read are TGCAGCGTTGAAGGGGGCGGC.

A note on this clone: The CDR3 end falls 3 residues outside the read, so it is completed with the germline J gene. This sequence joins TRBV6-1 and TRBJ2-2; D call uncertain. Trimming shortened V by 2 bases and J by 5 bases, and 9 bases separated the two germline ends. The CDR3 runs to 14 residues. Germline loops: CDR1 MNHNS, CDR2 SASEGT. The CDR3: CASSESTDTGELFF. The CDR3 DNA, read in part, is TGTGCCAGCAGTGAATCTACCGATACCGGGGAG.

This clone is called medium-sized based on its frequency. Sequencing ends 3 residues short of the CDR3 end; the germline J gene provides the rest. The rearrangement joins TRBV20-1 to TRBJ2-7; no clear D. The CDR3 length is 11 residues. V was pared by 7 bases and J by 2 bases, with 9 bases between. Germline-derived CDR1 and CDR2 are DFQATT and SNEGSKA (reference sequence). The part of the CDR3 DNA that was read is TGCAGTGGAGTACAGACCTACGAG. This sequence encodes CSGVQTYE. The whole CDR3 sequence reads CSGVQTYEQYF.

The CDR3 is CSVDEGIHEQYF. Partial CDR3 DNA: TGCAGCGTTGATGAGGGGATCCACGAG. This chain links TRBV29-1 with TRBJ2-7; the D gene could be TRBD1 or TRBD2 (5 bases each). The CDR3 end is not reached by the read, which stops 3 residues before it; the germline J gene fills it in. Germline V gives CDR1 SQVTM, CDR2 ANQGSEA. V dropped 3 bases and J dropped 5 bases, with 11 bases sitting between them. The CDR3 length is 12 residues.

Regarding this clone: The DNA ends 3 residues before the CDR3 does, and the rest of the CDR3 is filled in from the germline J gene. The V call is TRBV2, the J call TRBJ2-7; D ambiguous. There are 13 residues in the CDR3. V was clipped by 7 bases and J by 0 bases, with 10 bases between them. Germline CDR1 reads SNHLY; CDR2 reads FYNNEI. The CDR3 DNA, read in part, is TGTGCCAGCAACGGCGACACCTCCTACGAG. Residues: CASNGDTSYE. The whole CDR3 protein reads CASNGDTSYEQYF.

Comment on this clone: Read sequence stops 3 residues before the CDR3 end, and the germline J gene provides the missing end. This sequence joins TRBV20-1 and TRBJ2-7; D is unresolved. The length of the CDR3 is 13 residues. V lost 3 bases, J lost 2 bases, and 11 bases lay in between. Looked up from germline, CDR1 is DFQATT and CDR2 is SNEGSKA (reference sequence). Incomplete CDR3 DNA: TGCAGTGCTAGTCTTGCGGTTACCTACGAG. Protein: CSASLAVTYE. The complete CDR3 sequence is CSASLAVTYEQYF.

On this clone: The read finishes 3 residues shy of the CDR3 end, and the germline J gene is used to complete it. This chain connects TRBV18 to TRBJ2-7; 8 positions match TRBD2. Germline-derived CDR1 and CDR2 are KGHSH and LQKENI. The junction had 5 bases not matched to a gene; V was cut back by 3 bases and J by 4 bases. This CDR3 has 14 amino acids. The part of the CDR3 DNA that was read is TGTGCCAGCTCACCCCCGGGACTAGAGTACGAG. It translates to CASSPPGLEYE. The complete CDR3 protein is CASSPPGLEYEQYF. Supplemented by reference TRBV18 and TRBJ2-7, the full variable domain reads NAGVMQNPRHLVRRRGQEARLRCSPMKGHSHVYWYRQLPEEGLKFMVYLQKENIIDESGMPKERFSAEFPKEGPSILRIQQVVRGDSAAYFCASSPPGLEYEQYFGPGTRLTVT.

For this clone: Read data end 3 residues before the CDR3 end; the end is taken from the germline J gene. J is TRBJ1-4 and V is TRBV4-1, with D unresolved. The V gene lost 0 bases and the J gene lost 7 bases, with 3 bases spanning the gap. CDR1 and CDR2 (germline): MGHRA, YSYEKL. The CDR3 has 12 residues. The sequenced part of the CDR3 DNA is TGCGCCAGCAGCCAAGACCGTGAAAAA. It codes for CASSQDREK. From start to end, the CDR3 is CASSQDREKLFF.

As concerns this clone: The observed sequence ends 3 residues before the CDR3 terminus, with the missing tail filled in from the germline J gene. The rearrangement uses TRBV5-6 and TRBJ2-7; possible D gene TRBD1, 6 bases. Germline assignment: CDR1 SGHDT and CDR2 YYEEEE. V was shortened by 2 bases and J by 4 bases, with 10 bases between the two germline ends. This CDR3 region has 13 residues. The CDR3: CASSFGQRYEQYF. CDR3 bases read: TGTGCCAGCAGCTTCGGACAGAGGTACGAG.

A note on this clone: The read halts 3 residues ahead of the CDR3 end, with the missing end drawn from the germline J gene. The gene calls are TRBV6-1 and TRBJ2-7, with D perhaps matching TRBD1 (6 bases). This CDR3 is 12 amino acids long. Between the trimmed V and J ends, which lost 1 base and 5 bases, there was a span of 6 bases. Germline-derived CDR1 and CDR2 are MNHNS and SASEGT. The CDR3 reads CASSEDRDEQYF. The sequenced CDR3 bases are TGTGCCAGCAGTGAAGACAGGGACGAG.

Of note for this clone: The read comes to an end 3 residues before the CDR3 does, leaving the germline J gene to fill in the end. V usage is TRBV5-1 and J usage is TRBJ1-1, with 7 bases fitting TRBD1. The V and J ends lost 0 bases and 7 bases, in that order; junction bases with no gene match: 3. Germline V lookup: CDR1 SGHRS, CDR2 YFSETQ. There are 13 residues in the CDR3. CDR3 DNA (partial): TGCGCCAGCAGCTTGGGGGACAGTAGTGAA. Its protein product is CASSLGDSSE. In full, the CDR3 reads CASSLGDSSEAFF.

Turning to this clone: The read falls 3 residues short of the CDR3 end, and the missing part is taken from the germline J gene. J is TRBJ1-1 and V is TRBV7-9, with D perhaps matching TRBD1 (5 bases). The ends were cut back, 5 bases at V and 3 bases at J, with 10 bases in the middle. Germline CDR1 reads SEHNR; CDR2 reads FQNEAQ (reference sequence). This CDR3 has 13 amino acids. The part of the CDR3 DNA that was read is TGTGCCAGCAGCGCTCAGGGTGACACTGAA. Translating gives CASSAQGDTE. The whole CDR3 sequence is CASSAQGDTEAFF.

Notes on this clone: The read terminates 3 residues ahead of where the CDR3 ends, so the germline J gene completes it. The chain has TRBV10-3 and TRBJ2-7; D gene uncertain. This CDR3 is 13 amino acids long. Germline V gene lookup returns CDR1 ENHRY and CDR2 SYGVKD. Trimming stripped 2 bases from V and 0 bases from J, with 5 bases between. CDR3 protein: CAISEAYSYEQYF. The sequenced part of the CDR3 DNA is TGTGCCATCAGTGAGGCCTACTCCTACGAG.

Turning to this clone: The read stops 3 residues short of the end of the CDR3; the missing end is completed from the germline J gene. The chain uses TRBV7-9 and TRBJ2-7; TRBD1 agrees at 7 bases. V lost 1 base, J lost 0 bases, and 3 bases stayed unmatched. CDR1 SEHNR and CDR2 FQNEAQ come from the germline V gene (reference sequence). The CDR3 sequence is 15 residues long. The sequenced CDR3 bases are TGTGCCAGCAGCTTAGGAGGGGGCGCCTCCTACGAG. Its translation is CASSLGGGASYE. From start to end, the CDR3 is CASSLGGGASYEQYF. Full variable domain (remainder filled in from reference TRBV7-9 and TRBJ2-7): DTGVSQNPRHKITKRGQNVTFRCDPISEHNRLYWYRQTLGQGPEFLTYFQNEAQLEKSRLLSDRFSAERPKGSFSTLEIQRTEQGDSAMYLCASSLGGGASYEQYFGPGTRLTVT.

About this clone: The CDR3 end falls 3 residues outside the read, so it is completed with the germline J gene. This rearrangement joins TRBV19 to TRBJ1-1; unclear D gene. From germline, CDR1 is LNHDA and CDR2 SQIVND (reference sequence). With 3 bases removed from V and 6 bases from J, the gap between germline ends came to 8 bases. The CDR3 loop spans 12 amino acids. Partial CDR3 DNA: TGTGCCAGTAGTATTGTCGACTCTGAA. Translated: CASSIVDSE. The CDR3 in its entirety is CASSIVDSEAFF.

As to this clone: The sequence runs out 3 residues before the end of the CDR3; the remainder is reconstructed from the germline J gene. The V call is TRBV5-1, the J call TRBJ2-1, with TRBD2 matching over 7 bases. Germline V gives CDR1 SGHRS, CDR2 YFSETQ. The CDR3 extends over 15 amino acids. J gave up 3 bases and V 0 bases, and 3 bases lay outside the gene matches. CDR3 amino acids: CASSLVASGYNEQFF. The DNA read from the CDR3 is TGCGCCAGCAGCTTGGTAGCTAGCGGCTACAATGAG. Based on the CDR3 plus reference TRBV5-1 and TRBJ2-1, the full variable domain is KAGVTQTPRYLIKTRGQQVTLSCSPISGHRSVSWYQQTPGQGLQFLFEYFSETQRNKGNFPGRFSGRQFSNSRSEMNVSTLELGDSALYLCASSLVASGYNEQFFGPGTRLTVL.

A remark on this clone: The read comes to an end 3 residues before the CDR3 does, leaving the germline J gene to fill in the end. This sample includes further DNA sequences coding for the same CDR3. V gene TRBV5-1 combines with J gene TRBJ2-7; D not resolved. Germline CDR1 and CDR2: SGHRS and YFSETQ. Trimming left V 0 bases short and J 0 bases short, with 13 bases between. This CDR3 has 16 residues. CDR3 amino acids: CASSLDVGGLSYEQYF. The part of the CDR3 DNA that was read is TGCGCCAGCAGCTTGGATGTGGGTGGGCTCTCCTACGAG. Full variable domain (missing parts from reference TRBV5-1 and TRBJ2-7): KAGVTQTPRYLIKTRGQQVTLSCSPISGHRSVSWYQQTPGQGLQFLFEYFSETQRNKGNFPGRFSGRQFSNSRSEMNVSTLELGDSALYLCASSLDVGGLSYEQYFGPGTRLTVT.

Note on this clone: The DNA ends 3 residues before the CDR3 does, and the rest of the CDR3 is filled in from the germline J gene. This sequence joins TRBV2 and TRBJ1-5; D not resolved. Germline V gives CDR1 SNHLY, CDR2 FYNNEI. Trimming cost V 3 bases and J 7 bases, with 16 bases left between them. The CDR3 is 15 residues long. CDR3 bases read: TGTGCCAGCAGTGATCGCAGGCGGGAATCACAGCCC. Translation gives CASSDRRRESQP. The full CDR3 reads CASSDRRRESQPQHF.

Of note for this clone: Read data end 3 residues before the CDR3 end; the end is taken from the germline J gene. The chain recombines TRBV28 with TRBJ1-1, with D possibly TRBD1 on 5 matching bases. Germline values: CDR1 MDHEN, CDR2 SYDVKM. The CDR3 length is 12 residues. Trimming took off 2 bases at V and 4 bases at J, with 5 bases between the two ends. CDR3 bases read: TGTGCCAGCAGTTTAGGGGCCACTGAA. It specifies CASSLGATE. The full CDR3 protein is CASSLGATEAFF.

Concerning this clone: Read coverage stops 3 residues before the CDR3 terminus; the germline J gene supplies the remainder. The V and J genes are TRBV19 and TRBJ1-2; D gene uncertain. Trimming pared 8 bases from V and 4 bases from J, leaving 11 bases between. The CDR3 consists of 12 residues. Germline assignment: CDR1 LNHDA and CDR2 SQIVND (reference sequence). The CDR3 bases that were read are TGTGCCAGTGGGCCTGTGAGCTATGGC. Its translation: CASGPVSYG. The full CDR3 protein reads CASGPVSYGYTF.

This clone is identified as medium-sized (0.01 to 0.1%) from frequency. The read gets to within 3 residues of the CDR3 end, and the germline J gene fills in the rest. This chain links TRBV6-2 or TRBV6-3 with TRBJ2-1; a weak D match, TRBD1 (6 bases). This CDR3 has 13 residues. V was clipped by 2 bases and J by 5 bases, with 7 bases between them. The V gene's germline CDR1 is MNHEY and CDR2 SVGEGT. Partial CDR3 DNA: TGTGCCAGCAGTTACCGGGACAACAATGAG. Translated, it gives CASSYRDNNE. The entire CDR3 protein is CASSYRDNNEQFF.

Concerning this clone itself: The read gets to within 3 residues of the CDR3 end, and the germline J gene fills in the rest. The J gene is TRBJ1-4, the V gene TRBV7-2; possibly TRBD1 for D (5 bases). Deletions cut 7 bases from V and 4 bases from J, with 13 bases between. The CDR3 has 14 residues. Germline V gives CDR1 SGHTA, CDR2 FQGNSA. The sequenced CDR3 bases are TGTGCCAGCACCTCGGGGGGGAATAATGAAAAA. It specifies CASTSGGNNEK. The CDR3 as a whole reads CASTSGGNNEKLFF.

Remarks on this clone: From the germline J gene comes the end of the CDR3, since the read stops 3 residues before it. The V gene is TRBV19, the J gene TRBJ1-6; 8 bases match TRBD1. The CDR3 totals 15 residues. Germline CDR1 reads LNHDA; CDR2 reads SQIVND (reference sequence). V shed 7 bases and J 6 bases; nucleotides not matched to a gene: 8. The DNA read from the CDR3 is TGTGCCAGTACCCTGACAGGGGCCAGTAATTCACCC. Residues: CASTLTGASNSP. The full CDR3 protein is CASTLTGASNSPLHF.

As to this clone: Sequencing ends 3 residues short of the CDR3 end; the germline J gene provides the rest. J is TRBJ2-3 and V is TRBV19; a possible D gene is TRBD2 (6 bases). The CDR3 loop spans 15 amino acids. The V gene's germline CDR1 is LNHDA and CDR2 SQIVND (reference sequence). Trimming cost V 9 bases and J 3 bases, with 19 bases left between them. CDR3: CASHGGALGTDTQYF. CDR3 DNA, as far as it was read: TGTGCCAGCCATGGAGGGGCCTTGGGGACAGATACG.